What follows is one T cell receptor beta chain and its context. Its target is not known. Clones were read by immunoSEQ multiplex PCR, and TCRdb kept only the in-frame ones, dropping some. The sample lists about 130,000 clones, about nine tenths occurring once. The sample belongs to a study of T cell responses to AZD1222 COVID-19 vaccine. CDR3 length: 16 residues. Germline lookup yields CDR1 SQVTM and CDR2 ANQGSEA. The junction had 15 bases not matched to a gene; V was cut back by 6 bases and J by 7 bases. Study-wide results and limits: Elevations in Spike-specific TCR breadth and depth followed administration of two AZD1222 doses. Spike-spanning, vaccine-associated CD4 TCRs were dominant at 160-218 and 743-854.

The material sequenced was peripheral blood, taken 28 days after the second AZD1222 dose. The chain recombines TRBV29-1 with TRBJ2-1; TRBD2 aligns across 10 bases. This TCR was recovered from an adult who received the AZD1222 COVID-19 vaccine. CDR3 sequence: CSVDHVAGGLWNEQFF. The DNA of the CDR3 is TGCAGCGTCGACCACGTAGCGGGAGGACTGTGGAATGAGCAGTTCTTC.